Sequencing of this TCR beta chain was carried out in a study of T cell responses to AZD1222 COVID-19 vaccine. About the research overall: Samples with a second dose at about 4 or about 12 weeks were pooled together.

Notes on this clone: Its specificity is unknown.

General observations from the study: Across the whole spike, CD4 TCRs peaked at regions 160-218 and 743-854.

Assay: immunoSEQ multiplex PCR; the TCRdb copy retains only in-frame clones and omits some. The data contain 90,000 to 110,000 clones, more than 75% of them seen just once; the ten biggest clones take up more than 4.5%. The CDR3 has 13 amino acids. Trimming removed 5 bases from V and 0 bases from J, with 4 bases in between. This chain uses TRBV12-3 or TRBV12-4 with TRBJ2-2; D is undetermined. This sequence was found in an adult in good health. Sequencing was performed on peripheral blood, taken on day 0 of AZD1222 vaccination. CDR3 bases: TGTGCCAGCAGTCCACCGAACACCGGGGAGCTGTTTTTT. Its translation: CASSPPNTGELFF.